The present T cell receptor (beta chain) was sequenced within a study of CD8 T cells in ankylosing spondylitis. Points from the study as a whole: Ankylosing spondylitis blood seemed to carry a telltale TCR beta motif made of under ten highly homologous variants. Within matched ankylosing spondylitis synovial fluid, disease-linked clones were reportedly significantly enriched. Past studies reported some motif variants in reactive arthritis synovial fluid and blood. The disease-linked clones had a CD8+ phenotype and low blood frequencies.

The V gene's germline CDR1 is KGHSH and CDR2 LQKENI. The CDR3 is 15 amino acids. The V end lost 3 bases, the J end lost 2 bases, and 13 bases lay between the germline ends. Molecular-barcoded quantitative 5'-RACE produced these TCR beta libraries. TCRdb re-called the 5' RACE reads with MiXCR, one entry per CDR3 protein. The data contain around 450,000 distinct CDR3 sequences, roughly a quarter of them seen just once; the ten biggest clones take up roughly 0.9%. This clonotype was seen a handful of times. The antigen is undetermined. The sequencing sample was made of blood, either unsorted or a sorted T cell fraction (not recorded which). The gene calls are TRBV18 and TRBJ1-2; tentative D call: TRBD1 (5 bases). The clonotype was recovered from a male donor with ankylosing spondylitis. The CDR3 is CASSPVEGPNYGYTF. Written as DNA, the CDR3 is TGTGCCAGCTCACCCGTCGAGGGGCCGAACTATGGCTACACCTTC. The variable domain in full, completed from reference TRBV18 and TRBJ1-2, reads NAGVMQNPRHLVRRRGQEARLRCSPMKGHSHVYWYRQLPEEGLKFMVYLQKENIIDESGMPKERFSAEFPKEGPSILRIQQVVRGDSAAYFCASSPVEGPNYGYTFGSGTRLTVV.